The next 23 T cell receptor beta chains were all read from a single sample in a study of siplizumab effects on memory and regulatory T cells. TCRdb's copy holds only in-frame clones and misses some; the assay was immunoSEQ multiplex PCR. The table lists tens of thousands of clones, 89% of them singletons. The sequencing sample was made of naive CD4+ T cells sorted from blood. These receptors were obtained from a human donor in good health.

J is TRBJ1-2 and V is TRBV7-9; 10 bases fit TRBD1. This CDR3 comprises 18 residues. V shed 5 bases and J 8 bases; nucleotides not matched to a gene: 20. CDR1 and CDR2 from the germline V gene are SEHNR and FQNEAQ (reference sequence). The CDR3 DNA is TGTGCCAGCAGCCCTACCCAGGTGATAACGGGACAGGGGTACGGCTACACCTTC. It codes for CASSPTQVITGQGYGYTF. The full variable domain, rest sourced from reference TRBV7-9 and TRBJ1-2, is DTGVSQNPRHKITKRGQNVTFRCDPISEHNRLYWYRQTLGQGPEFLTYFQNEAQLEKSRLLSDRFSAERPKGSFSTLEIQRTEQGDSAMYLCASSPTQVITGQGYGYTFGSGTRLTVV.

The CDR3 spells CASSQYSGGPVQETQYF. CDR3 nucleotides: TGTGCCAGCAGCCAGTATAGCGGGGGCCCTGTCCAAGAGACCCAGTACTTC. This chain connects TRBV7-8 to TRBJ2-5; 9 positions agree with TRBD2. CDR1 is SGHVS and CDR2 is FQNEAQ in the germline V gene. The CDR3 has 17 amino acids. V shed 5 bases and J 1 base; nucleotides not matched to a gene: 11.

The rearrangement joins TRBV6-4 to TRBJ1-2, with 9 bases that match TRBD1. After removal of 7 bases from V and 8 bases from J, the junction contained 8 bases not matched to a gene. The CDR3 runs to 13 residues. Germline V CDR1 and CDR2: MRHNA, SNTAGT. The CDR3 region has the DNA TGTGCCAGCACAGGGACAGGGTATAGAGGCTACACCTTC. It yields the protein CASTGTGYRGYTF.

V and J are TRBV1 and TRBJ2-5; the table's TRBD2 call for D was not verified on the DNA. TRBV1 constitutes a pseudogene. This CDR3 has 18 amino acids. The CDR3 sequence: CTSSQEGTSGRSKETQYF. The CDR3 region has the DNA TGCACCAGCAGCCAAGAGGGGACTAGCGGGAGGAGTAAAGAGACCCAGTACTTC.

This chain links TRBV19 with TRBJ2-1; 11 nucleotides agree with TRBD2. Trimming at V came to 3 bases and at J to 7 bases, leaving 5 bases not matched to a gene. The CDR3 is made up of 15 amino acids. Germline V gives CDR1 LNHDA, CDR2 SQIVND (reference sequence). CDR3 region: CASSILAGGWNEQFF. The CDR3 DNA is TGTGCCAGTAGTATTCTAGCGGGGGGATGGAATGAGCAGTTCTTC.

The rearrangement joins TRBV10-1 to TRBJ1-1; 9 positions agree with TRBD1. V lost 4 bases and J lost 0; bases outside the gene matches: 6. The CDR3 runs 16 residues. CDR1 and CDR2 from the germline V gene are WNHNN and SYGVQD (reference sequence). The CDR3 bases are TGCGCCAGCAGTGGGCGACAGGGGGAAATGAACACTGAAGCTTTCTTT. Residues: CASSGRQGEMNTEAFF.

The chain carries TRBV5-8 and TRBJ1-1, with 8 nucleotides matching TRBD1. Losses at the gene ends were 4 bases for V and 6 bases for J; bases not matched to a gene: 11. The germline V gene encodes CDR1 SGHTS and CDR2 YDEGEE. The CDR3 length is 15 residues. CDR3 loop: CASSRGQGRLSEAFF. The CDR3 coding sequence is TGTGCCAGCAGCAGAGGACAGGGTCGGTTGTCTGAAGCTTTCTTT. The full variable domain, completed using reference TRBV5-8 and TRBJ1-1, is EAGVTQSPTHLIKTRGQQATLRCSPISGHTSVYWYQQALGLGLQFLLWYDEGEERNRGNFPPRFSGRQFPNYSSELNVNALELEDSALYLCASSRGQGRLSEAFFGQGTRLTVV.

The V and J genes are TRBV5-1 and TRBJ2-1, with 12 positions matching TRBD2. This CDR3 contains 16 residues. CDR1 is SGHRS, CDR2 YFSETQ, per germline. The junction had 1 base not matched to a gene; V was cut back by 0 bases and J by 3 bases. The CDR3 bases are TGCGCCAGCAGCTTGGGACTAGCGGGAGTCTACAATGAGCAGTTCTTC. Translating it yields CASSLGLAGVYNEQFF.

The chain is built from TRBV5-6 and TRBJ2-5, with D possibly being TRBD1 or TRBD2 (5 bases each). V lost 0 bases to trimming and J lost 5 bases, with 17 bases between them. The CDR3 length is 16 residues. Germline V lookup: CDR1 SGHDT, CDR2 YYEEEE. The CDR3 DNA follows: TGTGCCAGCAGCTTGGTCGGCAGGGCCCAGCGGGAGACCCAGTACTTC. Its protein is CASSLVGRAQRETQYF.

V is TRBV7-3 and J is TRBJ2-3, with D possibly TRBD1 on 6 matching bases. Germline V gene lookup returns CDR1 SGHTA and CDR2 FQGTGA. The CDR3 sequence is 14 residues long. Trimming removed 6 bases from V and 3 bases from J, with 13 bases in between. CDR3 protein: CASRLSQGTDTQYF. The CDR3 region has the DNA TGTGCCAGCAGACTATCTCAGGGGACAGATACGCAGTATTTT.

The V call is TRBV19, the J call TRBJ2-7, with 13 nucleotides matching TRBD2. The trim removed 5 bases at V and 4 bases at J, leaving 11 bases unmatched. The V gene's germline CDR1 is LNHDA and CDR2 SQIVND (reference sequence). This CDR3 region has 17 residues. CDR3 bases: TGTGCCAGTAGTGCCCGACTAGCGGGAGGCAGTCCTTACGAGCAGTACTTC. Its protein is CASSARLAGGSPYEQYF.

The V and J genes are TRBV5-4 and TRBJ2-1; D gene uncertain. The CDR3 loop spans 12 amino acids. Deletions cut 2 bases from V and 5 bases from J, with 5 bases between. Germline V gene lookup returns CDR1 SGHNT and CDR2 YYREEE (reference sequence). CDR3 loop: CASSFVNNEQFF. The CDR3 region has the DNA TGTGCCAGCAGCTTTGTCAACAATGAGCAGTTCTTC.

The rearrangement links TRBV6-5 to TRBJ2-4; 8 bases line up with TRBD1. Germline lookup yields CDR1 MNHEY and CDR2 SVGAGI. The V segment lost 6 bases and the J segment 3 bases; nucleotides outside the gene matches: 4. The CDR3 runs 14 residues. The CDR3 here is CASRRGQGKNIQYF. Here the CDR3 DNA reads TGTGCCAGCAGACGCGGACAGGGCAAAAACATTCAGTACTTC.

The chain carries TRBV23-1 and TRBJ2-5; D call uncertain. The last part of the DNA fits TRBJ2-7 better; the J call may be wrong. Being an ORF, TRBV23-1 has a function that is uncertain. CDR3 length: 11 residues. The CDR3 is CASTWQGEQYF. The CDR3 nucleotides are TGCGCCAGCACCTGGCAAGGCGAGCAGTACTTC.

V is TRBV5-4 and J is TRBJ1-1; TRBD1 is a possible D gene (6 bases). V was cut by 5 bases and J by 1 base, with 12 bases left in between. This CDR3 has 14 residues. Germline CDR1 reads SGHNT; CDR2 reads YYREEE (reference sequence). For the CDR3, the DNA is TGTGCCAGCAGTTTAGGGGGGGAGAACACTGAAGCTTTCTTT. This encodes CASSLGGENTEAFF.

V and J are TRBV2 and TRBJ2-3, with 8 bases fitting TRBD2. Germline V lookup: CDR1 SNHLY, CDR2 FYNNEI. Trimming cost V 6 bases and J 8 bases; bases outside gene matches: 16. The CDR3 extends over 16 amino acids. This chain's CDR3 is CASRTALAGFIGTQYF. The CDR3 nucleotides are TGTGCCAGCAGAACCGCGTTAGCGGGGTTCATTGGTACGCAGTATTTT. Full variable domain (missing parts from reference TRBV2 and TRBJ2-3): EPEVTQTPSHQVTQMGQEVILRCVPISNHLYFYWYRQILGQKVEFLVSFYNNEISEKSEIFDDQFSVERPDGSNFTLKIRSTKLEDSAMYFCASRTALAGFIGTQYFGPGTRLTVL.

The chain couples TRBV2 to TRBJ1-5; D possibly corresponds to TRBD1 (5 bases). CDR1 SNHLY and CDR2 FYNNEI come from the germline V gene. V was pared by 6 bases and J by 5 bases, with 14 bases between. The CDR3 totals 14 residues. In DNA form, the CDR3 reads TGTGCCAGCAGCCCTTTGACAGTGGATCAGCCCCAGCATTTT. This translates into CASSPLTVDQPQHF.

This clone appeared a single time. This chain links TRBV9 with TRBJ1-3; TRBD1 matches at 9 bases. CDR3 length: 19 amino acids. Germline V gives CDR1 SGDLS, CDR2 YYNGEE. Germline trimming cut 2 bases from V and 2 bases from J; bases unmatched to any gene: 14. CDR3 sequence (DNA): TGTGCCAGCAGCGTGGCCCTCCAGGGACAGGGAAGTCCTGGAAACACCATATATTTT. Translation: CASSVALQGQGSPGNTIYF.

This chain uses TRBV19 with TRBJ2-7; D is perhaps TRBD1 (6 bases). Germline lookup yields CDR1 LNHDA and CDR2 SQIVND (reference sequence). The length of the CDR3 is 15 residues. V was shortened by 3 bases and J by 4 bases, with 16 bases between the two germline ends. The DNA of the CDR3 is TGTGCCAGTAGTATTTCGGGACAATATGCTTACGAGCAGTACTTC. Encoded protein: CASSISGQYAYEQYF.

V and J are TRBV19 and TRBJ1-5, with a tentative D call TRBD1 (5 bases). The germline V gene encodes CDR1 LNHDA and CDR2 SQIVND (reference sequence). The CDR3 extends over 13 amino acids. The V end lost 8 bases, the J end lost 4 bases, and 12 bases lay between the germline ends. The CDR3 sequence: CASRPQGNQPQHF. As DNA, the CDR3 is TGTGCCAGTCGTCCCCAGGGAAATCAGCCCCAGCATTTT.

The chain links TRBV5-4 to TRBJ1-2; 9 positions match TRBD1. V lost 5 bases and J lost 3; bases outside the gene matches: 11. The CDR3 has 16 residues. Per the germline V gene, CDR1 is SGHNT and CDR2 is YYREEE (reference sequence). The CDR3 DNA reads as TGTGCCAGCAGATATGGACAGGGGAGATTGGACTATGGCTACACCTTC. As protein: CASRYGQGRLDYGYTF.

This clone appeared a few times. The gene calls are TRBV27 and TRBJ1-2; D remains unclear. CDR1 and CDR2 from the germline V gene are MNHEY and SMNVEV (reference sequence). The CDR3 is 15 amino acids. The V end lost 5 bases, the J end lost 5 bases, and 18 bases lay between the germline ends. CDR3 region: CASSLLHGLDYGYTF. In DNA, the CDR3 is TGTGCCAGCAGTCTTTTACACGGACTCGATTATGGCTACACCTTC.

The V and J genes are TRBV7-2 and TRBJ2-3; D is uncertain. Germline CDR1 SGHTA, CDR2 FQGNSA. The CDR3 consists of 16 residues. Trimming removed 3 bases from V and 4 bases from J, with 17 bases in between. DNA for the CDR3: TGTGCCAGCAGCTTGTATTCCACGGAAGTATCAGATACGCAGTATTTT. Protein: CASSLYSTEVSDTQYF.